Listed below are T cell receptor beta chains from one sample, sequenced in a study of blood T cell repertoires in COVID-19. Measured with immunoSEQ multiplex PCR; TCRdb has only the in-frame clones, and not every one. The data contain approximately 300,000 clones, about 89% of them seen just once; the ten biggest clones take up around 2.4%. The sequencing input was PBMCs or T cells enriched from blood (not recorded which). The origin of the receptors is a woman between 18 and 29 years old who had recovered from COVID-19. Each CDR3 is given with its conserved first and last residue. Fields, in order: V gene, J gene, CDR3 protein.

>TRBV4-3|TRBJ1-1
CASSQDRGLGTEAFF
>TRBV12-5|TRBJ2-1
CASGSGLAGSGSYNEQFF
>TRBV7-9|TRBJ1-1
CALQGAMNTEAFF
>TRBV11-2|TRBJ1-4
CASSLAGGVEKLFF
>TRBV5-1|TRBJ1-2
CASSLAGDGYTF
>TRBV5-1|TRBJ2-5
CASKLTVSQETQYF
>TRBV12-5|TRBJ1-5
CASGPLDRVGQPQHF
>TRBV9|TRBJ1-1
CASSVGSRVNTEAFF
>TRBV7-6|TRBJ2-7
CASSYGLEGEQYF
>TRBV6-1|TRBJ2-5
CASSESALTMETQYF
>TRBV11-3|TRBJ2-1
CASSSDVGGNEQFF
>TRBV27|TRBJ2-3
CASSSRTGGNTQYF
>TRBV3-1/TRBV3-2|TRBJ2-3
CASSRQGMTDTQYF
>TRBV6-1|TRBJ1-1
CASSPGQGRHTEAFF
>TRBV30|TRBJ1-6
CAWSSSSREPLHF
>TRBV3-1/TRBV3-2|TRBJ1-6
CASSLDRLTLHF
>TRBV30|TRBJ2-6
CAWSFGTEPSGANVLTF
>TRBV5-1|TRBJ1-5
CASSTRTGHYQPQHF
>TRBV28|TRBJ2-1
CASSLWPPTSGGNNEQFF
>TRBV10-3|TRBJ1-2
CAISDSNGERGSYGYTF
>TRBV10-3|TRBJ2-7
CAISGDRTLYEQYF
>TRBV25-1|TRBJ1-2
CASSGRGGGIYGYTF
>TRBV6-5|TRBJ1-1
CASRSQGGNTEAFF
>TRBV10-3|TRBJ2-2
CAISAGLAGNTGELFF
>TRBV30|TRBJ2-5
CAWTSGTETQYF
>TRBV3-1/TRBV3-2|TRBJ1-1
CASSTGGSYEAFF
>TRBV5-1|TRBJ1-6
CASRDVRGPNSPLHF
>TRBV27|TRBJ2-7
CASSSAVWTGTYAQYF
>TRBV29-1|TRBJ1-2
CSVPINYGYTF
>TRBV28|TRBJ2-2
CASRADGNTGELFF
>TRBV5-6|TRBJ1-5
CASSSLMLGGQPQHF
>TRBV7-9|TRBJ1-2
CASSGHNEPGQGNYGYTF
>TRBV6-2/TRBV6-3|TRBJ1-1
CASSYSVLRGYTEAFF
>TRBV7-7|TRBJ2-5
CASSLITSGQETQYF
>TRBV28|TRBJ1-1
CASSFRETKAFF
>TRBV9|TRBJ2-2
CATAQGWDTGELFF
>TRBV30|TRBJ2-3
CAWSVPSGGRDTQYF
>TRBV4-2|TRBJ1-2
CASRKRQDPNYGYTF
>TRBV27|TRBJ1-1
CASSQGGGFTEAFF
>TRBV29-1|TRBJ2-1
CSVEDLFLGLPLNEQFF
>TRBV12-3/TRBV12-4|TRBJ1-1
CASSFSGGSEAFF
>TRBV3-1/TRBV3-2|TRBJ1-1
CASSHARGAGEAFF
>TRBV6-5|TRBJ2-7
CASKITGTGAYEQYF
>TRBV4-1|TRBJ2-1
CASSQAVESGGNNEQFF
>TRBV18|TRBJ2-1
CASYPGQGAREQFF
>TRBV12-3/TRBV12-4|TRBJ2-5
CASMGREETQYF
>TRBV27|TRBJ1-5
CASTFSQVLWPYSNQPQHF
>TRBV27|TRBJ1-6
CASSLTGRSPLHF
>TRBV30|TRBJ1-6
CAWSGYGPPRNSPLHF
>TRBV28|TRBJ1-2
CASSLETGAVNYGYTF
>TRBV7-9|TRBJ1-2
CASSPQGQGYTF
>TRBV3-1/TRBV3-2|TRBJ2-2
CASSPTPNTGELFF
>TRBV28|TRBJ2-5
CASSFGVAGNQETQYF